This T cell receptor beta chain comes out of a study of tumor-infiltrating lymphocytes in primary liver carcinoma. In the case of this clonotype: One junction end does not reproduce the germline sequence, and a read error may be involved.

TCR beta cDNA was reverse-transcribed from 400 to 500 ng of total RNA. The reaction used a constant-region primer and ProtoScript II reverse transcriptase. Amplification in three nested multiplex PCR rounds with slightly modified ARM-PCR gave rise to TCR beta libraries. The study ran its first two PCR rounds for around 9 cycles each, using TRBV1-TRBV30 forward primers and a C-beta reverse primer. TCRdb re-called the multiplex PCR reads through MiXCR, storing one row per CDR3 protein. The sample lists under 110,000 distinct CDR3 sequences; about 63% were seen once. Germline CDR1 MNHEY, CDR2 SVGAGI. The CDR3 runs to 16 residues. Without any cell sorting, about 18-30 mg of bulk tissue yielded co-extracted RNA and DNA.

The sample comprised liver tumor tissue from sampling region 2. Subset of the sample: tumor region T2, inferior pole. The chain carries TRBV6-5 and TRBJ2-1; D remains unclear. This TCR was sampled from a woman in her sixties or seventies with primary liver carcinoma and hepatitis B virus infection. DNA for the CDR3: TGTGCCAGCAGTTACTCGTCCGGTTTTTTGAACGATGATCAGTTCTTC. Protein product: CASSYSSGFLNDDQFF.